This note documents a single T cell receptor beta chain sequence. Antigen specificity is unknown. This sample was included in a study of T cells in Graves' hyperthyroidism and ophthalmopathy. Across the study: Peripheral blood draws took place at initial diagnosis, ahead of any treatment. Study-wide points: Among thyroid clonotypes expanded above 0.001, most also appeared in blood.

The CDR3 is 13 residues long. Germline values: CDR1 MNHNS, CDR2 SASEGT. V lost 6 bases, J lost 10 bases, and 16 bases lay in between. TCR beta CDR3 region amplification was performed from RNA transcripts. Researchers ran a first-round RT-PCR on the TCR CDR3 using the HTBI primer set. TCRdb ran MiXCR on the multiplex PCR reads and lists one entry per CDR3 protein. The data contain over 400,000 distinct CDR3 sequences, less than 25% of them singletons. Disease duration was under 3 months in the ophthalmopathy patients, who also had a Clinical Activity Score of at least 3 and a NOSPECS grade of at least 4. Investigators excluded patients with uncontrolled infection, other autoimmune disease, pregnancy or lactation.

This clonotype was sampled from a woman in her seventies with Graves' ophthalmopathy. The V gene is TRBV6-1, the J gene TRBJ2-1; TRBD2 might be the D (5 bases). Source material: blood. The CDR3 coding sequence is TGTGCCAGCAGGTTAGCGTACTTAACAGAGCAGTTCTTC. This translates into CASRLAYLTEQFF.